This TCR beta chain was captured in a study of T cells after yellow fever vaccination. Study-level results: The booster response re-showed most primary clones: around 97% CD4, approximately 90% CD8.

By 5'RACE template switching, TCR cDNA was produced, with a universal primer site and UMIs added in the process. Via MiXCR, TCRdb re-called the 5' RACE reads, giving one row per CDR3 protein. The sample has some 200,000 distinct CDR3 sequences; 9.5% to 12% are singletons. Concerning this clonotype itself: The antigen is unknown.

The receptor was isolated from a man between 18 and 29 years old who received the YFV17D yellow fever vaccine. This sample comprised CD8+ T cells sorted from PBMCs, obtained 15 days after the yellow fever booster vaccination.

CDR3 DNA sequence: TGTGCCAGCAGCGCTCCGGGACTAGGTATACATGAGCAGTTCTTC. The encoded protein is CASSAPGLGIHEQFF. The chain links TRBV11-3 to TRBJ2-1; 8 bases are shared with TRBD2. CDR3 length equals 15 residues. J gave up 8 bases and V 5 bases, and 11 bases lay outside the gene matches. The germline V gene has CDR1 SGHNT and CDR2 YENEEA.